This section outlines one T cell receptor (beta chain) sequence together with its context. Its antigen target is currently unknown. The library came from 5' RACE. Preparation of each TCR library used approximately 3.5 ug of total RNA. cDNA was synthesized with SMARTScribe reverse transcriptase in eight separate reactions per sample. During cDNA synthesis, template switching was used to introduce unique molecular identifiers that contained a 6-nucleotide sample barcode. Two nested PCRs of approximately 16 and 10 cycles amplified the TCRalpha and TCRbeta cDNA, and bead purification followed each PCR. Before amplification, cDNA was treated with uracil DNA-glycosylase and purified using the QIAquick PCR purification kit. In the second PCR, Illumina TruSeq-compatible adapters and sample-specific barcodes were added. TapeStation and Qubit were used to check library quality and concentration, and 5 to 6.5 ng of each library went into the pool. Sequencing of pooled libraries was carried out on an Illumina HiSeq2500 single-index Rapid Run using 2 x 100 bp reads and custom sequencing primers. The study's processing was this. PCR and sequencing errors were corrected by UMI-based consensus assembly using MiGEC version 1.2.6. MiXCR version 2.1.1 was used to carry out V(D)J alignment, clonotype assembly and CDR3 extraction. To normalise gene usage, clonotype sharing and MAIT/NKT TCR abundance, the top 1000, 10 000 and 20 000 clonotypes in each sample were analysed. Diversity was computed as the inverse Simpson index with the vegan R package after downsampling to 27 000 UMIs. Statistical testing used paired Mann-Whitney U tests on the discordant twin pairs and applied Benjamini-Hochberg correction for multiple testing. With the reads reprocessed by TCRdb, a single entry stands for each CDR3 protein sequence and no DNA is reported. What appears here as the V and J calls and clone size reflects TCRdb's work, not the paper's. This sample's table carries roughly 200,000 distinct CDR3 sequences. About 8% of the sample goes to the ten largest clones.

Its CDR3 holds 15 amino acids, cysteine through phenylalanine. Only the protein sequence is given. From the germline V gene, CDR1 is SGDLS and CDR2 is YYNGEE. This record comes from a study of monozygotic twins with inflammatory bowel disease (dated by TCRdb to the late 2010s). About the full investigation: A total of 28 monozygotic twin pairs were included in the full study, comprising nine German pairs (four IBD-concordant, five IBD-discordant) and 19 IBD-discordant Danish pairs. The search for disease-associated traits relied mainly on comparing IBD patients with their genetically identical healthy co-twins within discordant pairs. Each individual had, on average, about 151 000 unique TCRalpha sequences and 181 000 unique TCRbeta sequences available for analysis. On the study overall, not on this receptor specifically: Different T cell subtypes could not be distinguished in the analysis. Compared with healthy twins, IBD patients shared fewer clonotypes with other individuals, and the difference was most pronounced in patients with signs of disease activity. No single strong signal or clonotype linked to IBD turned up in the results, so the idea that one exists was not supported. Background noise and inter-individual variability may have been introduced into the repertoires by the differing immunosuppressive treatments among patients. TCRbeta repertoire diversity, by inverse Simpson index, was decreased in IBD patients compared with their healthy co-twins. Concordant and discordant twins showed no difference in repertoire similarity, possibly because of limited statistical power.

From each donor, a roughly 2.5 ml peripheral blood sample was collected into PAXgene tubes and stored at -80 degrees C. Without any T cell sorting, total RNA was extracted from whole blood using the PAXgene blood miRNA kit on an automated QIAcube. Peripheral blood from monozygotic twin pairs, either concordant or discordant for inflammatory bowel disease, underwent deep TCRalpha and TCRbeta repertoire profiling that used unique molecular barcoding. For every twin pair, smoking habits were documented, and each individual was categorised as a current, former or never smoker. This receptor chain uses TRBV9 and TRBJ1-2. The sample comprised blood. This clonotype was obtained from a human donor with ulcerative colitis or Crohn's disease, or a healthy co-twin of an affected twin (not recorded which). The CDR3 region reads CASSVGRVMNYGYTF.